This T cell receptor (beta chain) was captured by sequencing in a study of beta chain features in type 1 diabetes. The study's findings and limits: High-TCR-expressing cells could be over-represented by cDNA sequencing. Type 1 diabetes patients had VDJ junctions that carried fewer insertions and more deletions. For Type 1 diabetes patients, all four CD4+ subsets carried TCRB CDR3s that were moderately but significantly shorter.

The study reverse transcribed the entire isolated RNA, so it sequenced expressed TCRB transcripts. The protocol was immunoSEQ multiplex PCR, while the TCRdb copy is restricted to in-frame clones and leaves out a portion. The sample consists of almost 350,000 clones, 9.3% of them appearing once. As concerns this clone: The antigen is undetermined.

The CDR3 is 14 residues long. After removal of 4 bases from V and 3 bases from J, the junction contained 4 bases not matched to a gene. Per germline, CDR1 LNHDA and CDR2 SQIVND (reference sequence). Material: central memory CD4+ T cells from blood. V and J are TRBV19 and TRBJ2-7, with 9 bases that match TRBD1. This TCR came from a man aged 25 to 40 with type 1 diabetes. CDR3 protein: CASSTGTGNYEQYF. CDR3 nucleotides: TGTGCCAGTAGTACCGGGACAGGGAACTACGAGCAGTACTTC. Together with reference TRBV19 and TRBJ2-7, the CDR3 gives the full variable domain: DGGITQSPKYLFRKEGQNVTLSCEQNLNHDAMYWYRQDPGQGLRLIYYSQIVNDFQKGDIAEGYSVSREKKESFPLTVTSAQKNPTAFYLCASSTGTGNYEQYFGPGTRLTVT.